What follows are 9 T cell receptor beta chains derived from one specimen sequenced in a study of blood T cell repertoires in COVID-19. Profiled with immunoSEQ multiplex PCR; TCRdb holds only in-frame clones, not every one. The sample contains about 87,000 clones, around three quarters of which appear only once. The sample consisted of peripheral blood. The receptors here all came from a woman aged 45-65 years with acute or convalescent COVID-19.

This chain links TRBV10-2 with TRBJ1-5; D gene unclear. There are 13 residues in the CDR3. The germline CDR1 and CDR2 sequences are WSHSY and SAAADI. Trimming left V 4 bases short and J 5 bases short, with 9 bases between. CDR3 sequence reads: CASSGKEYQPQHF. The CDR3 nucleotides read TGCGCCAGCAGTGGCAAAGAGTATCAGCCCCAGCATTTT.

This clone has a handful of counts. This sequence joins TRBV5-1 and TRBJ1-1; a possible D gene is TRBD1 (6 bases). V dropped 8 bases and J dropped 1 base, with 15 bases sitting between them. The CDR3 sequence is 14 residues long. The germline V gene has CDR1 SGHRS and CDR2 YFSETQ. CDR3 DNA: TGCGCCAGTCGACCGACAGGACCGAACACTGAAGCTTTCTTT. This encodes CASRPTGPNTEAFF.

This clone was seen only a few times. The genes are TRBV30 and TRBJ2-3; unclear D gene. From germline, CDR1 is GTSNPN and CDR2 SVGIG (reference sequence). The CDR3 has 14 residues. V was clipped by 0 bases and J by 2 bases, with 9 bases between them. The CDR3 DNA sequence: TGTGCCTGGAGTGTGGTAGCTTACACAGATACGCAGTATTTT. It specifies CAWSVVAYTDTQYF.

CDR3 coding DNA: TGCAGTGCTAGTGTGAGCGGGGGGGTCGTATACAATGAGCAGTTCTTC. Protein sequence: CSASVSGGVVYNEQFF. This chain links TRBV20-1 with TRBJ2-1; 10 positions agree with TRBD2. The germline V gene has CDR1 DFQATT and CDR2 SNEGSKA (reference sequence). Germline trimming cut 3 bases from V and 4 bases from J; bases unmatched to any gene: 9. This CDR3 has 16 residues.

CDR3 nucleotides: TGTGCCAGTAGTATCTCCCTCCTAGCGGGGGGGAATGAGCAGTTCTTC. Protein: CASSISLLAGGNEQFF. The chain uses TRBV19 and TRBJ2-1, with 12 nucleotides matching TRBD2. The junction had 7 bases not matched to a gene; V was cut back by 3 bases and J by 7 bases. Germline CDR1 reads LNHDA; CDR2 reads SQIVND (reference sequence). The CDR3 length is 16 residues.

V is TRBV28 and J is TRBJ2-7, with a possible D match to TRBD2 (5 bases). Trimming stripped 4 bases from V and 3 bases from J, with 16 bases between. The germline CDR1 and CDR2 sequences are MDHEN and SYDVKM. This CDR3 has 15 amino acids. The CDR3 DNA reads TGTGCCAGCAGTTCATATTCCGGGATACACTACGAGCAGTACTTC. Translated: CASSSYSGIHYEQYF.

The J gene is TRBJ2-7, the V gene TRBV6-2 or TRBV6-3, with 7 positions matching TRBD1. Germline V lookup: CDR1 MNHEY, CDR2 SVGEGT. V dropped 4 bases and J dropped 3; count of bases not matched to a gene: 9. The CDR3 runs to 15 residues. CDR3: CASSSPTTGSYEQYF. The CDR3 DNA follows: TGTGCCAGCAGTTCCCCAACGACAGGGAGCTACGAGCAGTACTTC.

The V and J genes are TRBV5-1 and TRBJ2-5; a possible D gene is TRBD2 (5 bases). Germline CDR1 and CDR2: SGHRS and YFSETQ. The CDR3 runs to 14 residues. Trimming left V 0 bases short and J 0 bases short, with 6 bases between. The CDR3 sequence is CASSLGGYQETQYF. CDR3 coding DNA: TGCGCCAGCAGCTTGGGAGGGTACCAAGAGACCCAGTACTTC.

This clone was picked up a small number of times. The V gene is TRBV10-3, the J gene TRBJ2-5, with 7 positions matching TRBD1. The CDR3 sequence is 14 residues long. The junction had 4 bases not matched to a gene; V was cut back by 3 bases and J by 3 bases. Germline lookup yields CDR1 ENHRY and CDR2 SYGVKD. The CDR3 DNA follows: TGTGCCATCAGTGACCCCGGGACAGAAGAGACCCAGTACTTC. Protein: CAISDPGTEETQYF.